Described below is a single T cell receptor beta chain sequence and its context. This clone was seen only once. Its antigen specificity is not known. Per-base qualities were not stored, and no clone one base away is much larger. The record originates from a study of T cell responses to AZD1222 COVID-19 vaccine (dated by TCRdb to the early 2020s). Regarding the study in general: AZD1222 recipients whose second dose came at about 4 weeks and those whose second dose came at about 12 weeks were combined into one group, since spike-specific TCR depth and breadth did not differ between the two schedules. TCR sequencing covered 230 to 250 trial participants: 200 to 220 given two doses of AZD1222 and about 26 given two doses of MenACWY control vaccine. Trial participants were enrolled by age into 18-55, 56-69 and 70-plus year subgroups, with roughly 160, 29 and 62 TCR-sequenced participants respectively. Findings and caveats that apply to the study as a whole: Because no samples from the day 14 peak response were available, repertoires could be characterized only after the peak T cell response. Conclusions about previously exposed vaccinees are limited, since just a handful of AZD1222 recipients were seropositive for SARS-CoV-2 at baseline. The vaccine-associated CD4 TCRs covered the entire spike protein, and the dominant responses fell in regions 160-218 and 743-854. A significant rise in spike-specific TCR breadth and depth was observed after two AZD1222 doses relative to day 0 and relative to MenACWY recipients. Participants were mostly white British, with more females than males. The authors suggested clonal diversity may have been underestimated. In the small 56-69-year group, the increase in depth fell short of significance, most likely because of low power. Reportedly, close to half of the unique spike-specific TCRs recognized epitopes lying outside the regions that are mutated in the B.1.351 and B.1.1.7 variants.

V trim: 5 bases; J trim: 2 bases; unmatched bases: 3. Based on the germline V gene, the CDR1 and CDR2 sequences are SGHDT and YYEEEE. The CDR3, cysteine through phenylalanine, is 13 amino acids long. CDR3 DNA is the only sequence kept; it has 39 bases, read in frame from the first base. In the paper's terms, the time point label means: baseline before first vaccination. Vaccinee samples came from UK trials COV001 and COV002, including a single-blind randomized controlled phase 2/3 trial of AZD1222 (ChAdOx1 nCoV-19) in healthy adults. For TCRbeta chain sequencing, PBMC samples were collected from trial participants at day 0 and at day 28 after the second dose. The CDR3 regions of human TCRbeta chains were subjected to immunosequencing. For the original study's pipeline: Repertoire TCRs were matched against a reference library of SARS-CoV-2-specific TCRs generated with the MIRA antigen-specificity platform. Breadth meant the fraction of unique TCRs that were SARS-CoV-2-associated, whereas depth meant the fraction of total T cells that were SARS-CoV-2-associated. Using the MIRA data, each spike-specific TCR was mapped to the spike region that the TCR reacts to and placed in a CD4 or CD8 class. Log10-transformed breadth and depth values were compared by one-way ANOVA with Sidak's multiple comparisons tests. The clones in this table, taken by TCRdb from immuneACCESS, are in-frame only. Not every clone is retained; where verified, under half of the shortfall comes from an unresolved V gene, and the cause of the rest is unknown. The D gene and trimming were derived from the DNA, and the V and J assignments and clone size from that table. This sample has roughly 150,000 clones in its table, and about 89% of those were observed once. The ten largest clones represent roughly 4.7% of the sample.

The chain is made from TRBV5-6 and TRBJ1-2, with 7 middle bases fitting TRBD1. The specimen comprised peripheral blood, sampled on day 0 of AZD1222 vaccination. This receptor was taken from an adult in good health. The sequenced DNA is TGTGCCAGCAGGTCAGGGGGGAACTATGGCTACACCTTC. Its protein product is CASRSGGNYGYTF.